This T cell receptor beta chain was observed in a study of T cell responses to AZD1222 COVID-19 vaccine (dated by TCRdb to the early 2020s). About the investigation overall: A total of about 250 trial participants underwent TCR sequencing, of whom roughly 210 had received two doses of AZD1222 and roughly 26 had received two doses of the MenACWY control vaccine. Trial participants were enrolled into age subgroups of 18-55, 56-69 and 70-plus years, which contained about 160, 30 and 59 TCR-sequenced participants, respectively.

To note about this clone: The specificity of this receptor is unknown.

Overall study results and their limits: After two AZD1222 doses, spike-specific TCR breadth and depth were significantly higher than at day 0 and than in MenACWY recipients. Reportedly, almost half of the unique spike-specific TCRs recognized epitopes lying outside the regions that are mutated in the B.1.351 and B.1.1.7 variants. In the small 56-69-year group, the increase in depth fell short of significance, most likely because of low power. Participants were mostly white British and included more females than males, and it was suggested by the authors that clonal diversity may have been underestimated. Vaccine-associated CD4 TCRs spanned the whole spike protein, with dominant responses in regions 160-218 and 743-854. Conclusions about previously exposed vaccinees are limited, since just a handful of AZD1222 recipients were seropositive for SARS-CoV-2 at baseline. Because no samples from the day 14 peak response were available, repertoires could be characterized only after the peak T cell response.

Counted from cysteine to phenylalanine, this CDR3 has 14 amino acids. Only the CDR3 portion is preserved as DNA: 42 bases, with reading frame beginning at the first base. V gives up 3 bases and J gives up 2 bases, and the segment between their germline ends measures 10 bases. The germline V gene (reference sequence) sets CDR1 to LGHDT and CDR2 to YNNKEL. The CDR3 regions of human TCRbeta chains were analyzed by immunosequencing. The study's own analysis went as follows. TCRs in the repertoires were compared against a reference library of SARS-CoV-2-specific TCRs that had been generated with the MIRA antigen-specificity platform. Breadth meant the fraction of unique TCRs that were SARS-CoV-2-associated, whereas depth meant the fraction of total T cells that were SARS-CoV-2-associated. Using the MIRA data, every spike-specific TCR was mapped to the spike region that the TCR reacted to and assigned to either a CD4 or a CD8 class. Log10-transformed breadth and depth values were compared by one-way ANOVA with Sidak's multiple comparisons tests. Imported from immuneACCESS, the table was reduced by TCRdb to in-frame sequences with V and J called. These copies leave out some clones; in studies compared against another copy, an unresolved V gene accounts for under half, and the cause of the remainder is not known. V, J and clone size reflect that table, while D and trimming were determined from the DNA. This sample's table contains more than 110,000 clones. About 2.2% of the sample goes to the ten largest clones.

The sample's time point label, decoded: baseline before first vaccination. Vaccinee samples were obtained from the UK trials COV001 and COV002, which included a single-blind randomized controlled phase 2/3 trial of AZD1222 (ChAdOx1 nCoV-19) in healthy adults. For TCRbeta chain sequencing, PBMC samples were collected from trial participants at day 0 and at day 28 after the second dose. Recombination connected TRBV3-1 (or the pseudogene TRBV3-2) to TRBJ1-2; a tentative D call is TRBD1 (6 bases match). The sequenced sample consisted of peripheral blood. The source is an adult in good health. The DNA is TGTGCCAGCAGCCACGTGGGGGGCAACTATGGCTACACCTTC. Translated, this gives CASSHVGGNYGYTF.